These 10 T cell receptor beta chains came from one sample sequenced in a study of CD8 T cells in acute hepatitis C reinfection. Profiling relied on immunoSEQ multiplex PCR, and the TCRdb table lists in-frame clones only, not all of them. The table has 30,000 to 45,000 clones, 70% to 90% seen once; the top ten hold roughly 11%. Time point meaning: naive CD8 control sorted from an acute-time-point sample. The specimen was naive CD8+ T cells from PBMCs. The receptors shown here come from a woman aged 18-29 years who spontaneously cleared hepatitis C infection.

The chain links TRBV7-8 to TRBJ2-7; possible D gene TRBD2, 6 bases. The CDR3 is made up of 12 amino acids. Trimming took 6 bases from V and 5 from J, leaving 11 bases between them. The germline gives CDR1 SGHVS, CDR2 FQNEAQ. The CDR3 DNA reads TGTGCCAGCAGTTACTTAGCGGACGAGCAGTACTTC. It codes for CASSYLADEQYF.

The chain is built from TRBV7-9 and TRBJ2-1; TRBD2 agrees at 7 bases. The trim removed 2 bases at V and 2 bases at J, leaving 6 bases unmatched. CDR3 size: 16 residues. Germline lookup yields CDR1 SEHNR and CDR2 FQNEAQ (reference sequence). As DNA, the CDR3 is TGTGCCAGCAGCTTAATTGCGAGCGGGACCTACAATGAGCAGTTCTTC. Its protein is CASSLIASGTYNEQFF.

The CDR3 DNA reads TGTGCCAGCAGAGTCCGGGCGCCCGCCTACGAGCAGTACTTC. Translating it yields CASRVRAPAYEQYF. The V and J genes are TRBV6-5 and TRBJ2-7; D is uncertain. This CDR3 is 14 amino acids long. The germline V gene encodes CDR1 MNHEY and CDR2 SVGAGI. V gave up 6 bases and J gave up 2 bases, with 14 bases separating them.

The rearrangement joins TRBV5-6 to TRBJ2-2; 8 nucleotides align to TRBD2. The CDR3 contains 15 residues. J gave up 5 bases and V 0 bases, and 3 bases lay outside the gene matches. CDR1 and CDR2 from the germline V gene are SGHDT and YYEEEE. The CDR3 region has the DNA TGTGCCAGCAGCTTGGTTGGGACTAGGACCGGGGAGCTGTTTTTT. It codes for CASSLVGTRTGELFF.

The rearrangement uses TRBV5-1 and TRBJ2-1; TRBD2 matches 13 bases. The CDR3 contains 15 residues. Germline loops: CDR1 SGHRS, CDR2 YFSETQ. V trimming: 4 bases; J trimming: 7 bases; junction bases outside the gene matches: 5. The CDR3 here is CASSSGTSGMNEQFF. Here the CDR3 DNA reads TGCGCCAGCAGCAGCGGGACTAGCGGGATGAATGAGCAGTTCTTC.

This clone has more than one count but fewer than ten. The CDR3 sequence is CASSGELAGPYEQYF. CDR3 DNA sequence: TGTGCCAGCAGCGGGGAGCTAGCGGGTCCCTACGAGCAGTACTTC. V usage is TRBV14 and J usage is TRBJ2-7, with 8 nucleotides matching TRBD2. V was clipped by 5 bases and J by 2 bases; unmatched bases: 8. Looked up from germline, CDR1 is SGHDN and CDR2 is FVKESK. This CDR3 comprises 15 residues.

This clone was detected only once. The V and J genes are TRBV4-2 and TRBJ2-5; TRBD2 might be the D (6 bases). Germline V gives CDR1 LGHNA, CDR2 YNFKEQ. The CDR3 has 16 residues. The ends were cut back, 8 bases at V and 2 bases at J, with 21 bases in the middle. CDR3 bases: TGTGCCAGCGGAGCTTACCTGGACTACCGGCAAGAGACCCAGTACTTC. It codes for CASGAYLDYRQETQYF.

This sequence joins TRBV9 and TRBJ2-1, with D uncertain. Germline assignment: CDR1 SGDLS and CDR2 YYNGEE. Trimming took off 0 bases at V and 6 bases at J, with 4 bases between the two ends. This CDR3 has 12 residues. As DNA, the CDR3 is TGTGCCAGCAGCGTAGACGGCAATGAGCAGTTCTTC. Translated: CASSVDGNEQFF.

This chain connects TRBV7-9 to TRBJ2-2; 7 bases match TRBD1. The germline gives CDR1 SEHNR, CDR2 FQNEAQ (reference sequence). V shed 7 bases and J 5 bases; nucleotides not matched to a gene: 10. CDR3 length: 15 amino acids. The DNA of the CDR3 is TGTGCCAGCATAACACCGACAGGGCGAACCGGGGAGCTGTTTTTT. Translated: CASITPTGRTGELFF.

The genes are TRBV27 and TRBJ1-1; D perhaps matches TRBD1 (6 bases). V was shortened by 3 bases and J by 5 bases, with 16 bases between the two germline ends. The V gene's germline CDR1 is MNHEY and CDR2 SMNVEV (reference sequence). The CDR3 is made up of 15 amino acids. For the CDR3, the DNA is TGTGCCAGCAGTTTCTTCCCAGGGGTGACGACTGAAGCTTTCTTT. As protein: CASSFFPGVTTEAFF.